This is a list of T cell receptor beta chains from one sample in a study of CD8 T cells in ankylosing spondylitis. TCRdb reprocessed the 5' RACE reads via MiXCR and lists one record per CDR3 protein. The top ten hold approximately 1% of the sample, which has approximately 400,000 distinct CDR3 sequences, 17% seen once. Sequencing was done on a sample of blood, either unsorted or a sorted T cell fraction (not recorded which). These receptors came from a male donor with ankylosing spondylitis. The CDR3 runs from the conserved cysteine through the conserved F or W. A D gene is named only where the DNA matches it firmly. Size tells how often a clone was seen (once, few, many) or the class of an expanded clone, and some rows leave it out.

v_call	d_call	clone_size	j_call	cdr3_aa	cdr3_nt
TRBV7-9	.	.	TRBJ2-1	CASSQGRSYDNEQFF	TGTGCCAGCAGCCAGGGCAGAAGCTACGACAATGAGCAGTTCTTC
TRBV7-9	.	.	TRBJ2-2	CASSSNYKGAGELFF	TGTGCCAGCAGCTCCAACTATAAGGGGGCCGGGGAGCTGTTTTTT
TRBV29-1	.	many	TRBJ2-5	CSVGAGQETQYF	TGCAGCGTTGGGGCGGGCCAAGAGACCCAGTACTTC
TRBV7-9	.	few	TRBJ2-1	CASSPDQYNEQFF	TGTGCCAGCAGCCCGGACCAATACAATGAGCAGTTCTTC
TRBV6-1	.	.	TRBJ1-2	CASRGTRDGGYTF	TGTGCCAGCAGAGGGACGAGAGATGGGGGCTACACCTTC
TRBV15	.	few	TRBJ2-5	CATSSLRSPVSETQYF	TGTGCCACCAGCAGCCTCCGGTCCCCGGTGTCGGAGACCCAGTACTTC
TRBV5-1	TRBD1	.	TRBJ1-4	CASSGQGEGEKLFF	TGCGCCAGCAGCGGACAGGGGGAGGGTGAAAAACTGTTTTTT
TRBV7-2	.	.	TRBJ1-2	CASSLGVDGYTF	TGTGCCAGCAGCTTAGGGGTAGATGGCTACACCTTC
TRBV20-1	TRBD1	.	TRBJ2-7	CSAQGGGTGGYEQYF	TGCAGTGCGCAAGGAGGTGGGACAGGTGGCTACGAGCAGTACTTC
TRBV5-1	TRBD2	.	TRBJ2-5	CASSPDASGATQYF	TGCGCCAGCAGCCCCGATGCTAGCGGCGCGACCCAGTACTTC
TRBV12-5	.	many	TRBJ1-5	CASGDSYSNQPQHF	TGTGCTAGTGGAGACAGCTATAGCAATCAGCCCCAGCATTTT
TRBV5-1	TRBD1	.	TRBJ2-1	CASSLAGQGAYEQFF	TGCGCCAGCAGCTTGGCCGGACAGGGGGCATATGAGCAGTTCTTC
TRBV4-2	.	many	TRBJ2-2	CASSQGRPNTGELFF	TGTGCCAGCAGCCAGGGACGCCCGAACACCGGGGAGCTGTTTTTT
TRBV5-6	TRBD1	.	TRBJ2-7	CASSLGWTGRGAEQYF	TGTGCCAGCAGCTTGGGATGGACAGGGCGTGGGGCCGAGCAGTACTTC
TRBV29-1	TRBD1	many	TRBJ2-7	CSATGTYEQYF	TGCAGCGCGACAGGGACGTACGAGCAGTACTTC
TRBV11-1	TRBD1	few	TRBJ2-7	CASSLGGGQGYSKTYEQYF	TGTGCCAGCAGCTTAGGAGGGGGACAGGGGTACTCTAAAACCTACGAGCAGTACTTC
TRBV7-2	TRBD1	medium-sized	TRBJ2-4	CASSWDRGKNIQYF	TGTGCCAGCAGCTGGGACAGAGGGAAAAACATTCAGTACTTC
TRBV12-3/TRBV12-4	TRBD1	many	TRBJ2-6	CASTRGHSGANVLTF	TGTGCCAGCACTAGGGGGCACTCTGGGGCCAACGTCCTGACTTTC
TRBV5-1	TRBD1	many	TRBJ2-7	CASSTGQVQPYEQYF	TGCGCCAGCAGCACAGGACAGGTTCAACCCTACGAGCAGTACTTC
TRBV7-3	TRBD2	few	TRBJ2-1	CASSSSPSGGYNEQFF	TGTGCCAGCAGCTCCTCCCCTAGCGGGGGTTACAATGAGCAGTTCTTC
TRBV7-2	.	few	TRBJ2-7	CASSLAGFSYEQYF	TGTGCCAGCAGCTTAGCAGGGTTTTCCTACGAGCAGTACTTC
TRBV7-8	.	.	TRBJ2-7	CASSPGGGTTEQYF	TGTGCCAGCAGCCCCGGGGGCGGGACAACAGAGCAGTACTTC
TRBV6-2/TRBV6-3	.	few	TRBJ2-7	CASRKTGTSPSYEQYF	TGTGCCAGCAGGAAGACCGGGACTTCCCCTTCCTACGAGCAGTACTTC
TRBV5-1	TRBD2	few	TRBJ2-1	CASSSASGRDQQFF	TGCGCCAGCAGCTCGGCTAGCGGGAGGGATCAGCAGTTCTTC
TRBV28	.	.	TRBJ1-6	CASKGSWNSPLHF	TGTGCCAGCAAGGGGTCGTGGAATTCACCCCTCCACTTT
TRBV6-2/TRBV6-3	.	.	TRBJ2-5	CASKDRDGGWTQYF	TGTGCCAGCAAAGACAGAGATGGTGGGTGGACCCAGTACTTC
TRBV7-7	TRBD1	few	TRBJ2-2	CASSLGTGALNTGELFF	TGTGCCAGCAGCTTGGGGACAGGGGCCCTGAACACCGGGGAGCTGTTTTTT
TRBV12-3/TRBV12-4	.	many	TRBJ1-5	CASSYQGLGQPQHF	TGTGCCAGCAGTTACCAGGGGTTGGGTCAGCCCCAGCATTTT
TRBV9	.	few	TRBJ2-7	CASSGRSPNAEQYF	TGTGCCAGCAGCGGACGGTCCCCCAACGCCGAGCAGTACTTC
TRBV12-3/TRBV12-4	.	many	TRBJ2-2	CASSFGTPNTGELFF	TGTGCCAGCAGTTTTGGGACACCGAACACCGGGGAGCTGTTTTTT
TRBV25-1	.	few	TRBJ1-1	CASSLNRGGLNTEAFF	TGTGCCAGCAGCCTAAACCGGGGGGGATTGAACACTGAAGCTTTCTTT
TRBV18	.	.	TRBJ2-7	CASSPNGAATPPGEQYF	TGTGCCAGCTCACCAAACGGGGCGGCAACGCCGCCGGGCGAGCAGTACTTC
TRBV10-3	.	few	TRBJ2-7	CAISAAGSGEQYF	TGTGCCATCAGTGCGGCAGGCTCGGGCGAGCAGTACTTC
TRBV20-1	.	.	TRBJ2-1	CSARRGVYNEQFF	TGCAGTGCTAGGCGGGGCGTCTACAATGAGCAGTTCTTC
TRBV24-1	.	few	TRBJ2-1	CATSDLRQAGNEQFF	TGTGCCACCAGTGATTTGCGCCAGGCGGGGAATGAGCAGTTCTTC